What follows are 8 T cell receptor beta chains derived from one specimen sequenced in a study of T cells in Graves' hyperthyroidism and ophthalmopathy. Amplification of TCR beta CDR3 regions used RNA as the template. The study used the HTBI primer set for a first-round RT-PCR of the TCR CDR3. Via MiXCR, TCRdb re-called the multiplex PCR reads, giving one row per CDR3 protein. This table has around 340,000 distinct CDR3 sequences, around a sixth appearing once. Sequencing was performed on blood. These receptors originate from a woman in her 40s with Graves' ophthalmopathy.

This clonotype was seen repeatedly, ten times or more. J is TRBJ2-5 and V is TRBV28, with no clear D. V dropped 2 bases and J dropped 3 bases, with 7 bases sitting between them. Germline CDR1 MDHEN, CDR2 SYDVKM. The CDR3 runs 13 residues. The CDR3 is CASSLRWEETQYF. The CDR3, as DNA: TGTGCCAGCAGTTTACGATGGGAAGAGACCCAGTACTTC.

This clonotype was observed many times. The chain uses TRBV2 and TRBJ1-5; D not certain. The length of the CDR3 is 13 residues. Germline-derived CDR1 and CDR2 are SNHLY and FYNNEI. The ends were cut back, 6 bases at V and 7 bases at J, with 13 bases in the middle. The CDR3 protein is CASRKTNAQPQHF. The CDR3 nucleotides read TGTGCCAGCAGAAAAACCAACGCACAGCCCCAGCATTTT.

This clonotype came up many times. V is TRBV4-1 and J is TRBJ2-7, with 11 bases identical to TRBD1. Per germline, CDR1 MGHRA and CDR2 YSYEKL. This CDR3 is 16 amino acids long. Trimming cost V 3 bases and J 4 bases; bases outside gene matches: 8. The CDR3 sequence is CASSQARDRGFYEQYF. CDR3 DNA: TGCGCCAGCAGCCAGGCCCGGGACAGGGGGTTTTACGAGCAGTACTTC.

This clonotype was observed many times. The chain has TRBV20-1 and TRBJ1-5; D ambiguous. The CDR3 is 14 amino acids. Germline loops: CDR1 DFQATT, CDR2 SNEGSKA (reference sequence). V was shortened by 3 bases and J by 1 base, with 10 bases between the two germline ends. The CDR3 nucleotides read TGCAGTGCTAGTAGGGCTGGGAGCAATCAGCCCCAGCATTTT. This encodes CSASRAGSNQPQHF.

This clonotype was seen many times. The chain has TRBV28 and TRBJ1-1; unclear D gene. Germline lookup yields CDR1 MDHEN and CDR2 SYDVKM. Trimming took 0 bases from V and 1 from J, leaving 3 bases between them. The CDR3 contains 13 residues. CDR3 in amino acids: CASSLWRNTEAFF. The CDR3 region has the DNA TGTGCCAGCAGTTTATGGAGGAACACTGAAGCTTTCTTT.

The chain is built from TRBV6-5 and TRBJ2-1; TRBD2 might be the D (7 bases). Germline-derived CDR1 and CDR2 are MNHEY and SVGAGI. V was cut by 2 bases and J by 4 bases, with 9 bases left in between. The CDR3 runs 14 residues. The CDR3 bases are TGTGCCAGCAGTTACAAGGGGGGGTACAATGAGCAGTTCTTC. It codes for CASSYKGGYNEQFF.

Ten or more counts support this clonotype. This chain joins TRBV20-1 and TRBJ2-5, with D perhaps TRBD2 (6 bases). Trimming stripped 1 base from V and 4 bases from J, with 10 bases between. The CDR3 runs 13 residues. Germline V gene lookup returns CDR1 DFQATT and CDR2 SNEGSKA (reference sequence). CDR3 loop: CSARAGVVETQYF. The CDR3 DNA reads as TGCAGTGCTAGAGCGGGAGTGGTAGAGACCCAGTACTTC.

With respect to this clonotype: A much larger clone differs by one base, so this may be a read error. The J gene is TRBJ2-2, the V gene TRBV29-1; TRBD1 matches 7 bases. This CDR3 region has 13 residues. V shed 6 bases and J 6 bases; nucleotides not matched to a gene: 7. The germline gives CDR1 SQVTM, CDR2 ANQGSEA. This chain's CDR3 is CSVRDREPGELFF. CDR3 bases: TGCAGCGTAAGAGACAGGGAGCCCGGGGAGCTGTTTTTT.